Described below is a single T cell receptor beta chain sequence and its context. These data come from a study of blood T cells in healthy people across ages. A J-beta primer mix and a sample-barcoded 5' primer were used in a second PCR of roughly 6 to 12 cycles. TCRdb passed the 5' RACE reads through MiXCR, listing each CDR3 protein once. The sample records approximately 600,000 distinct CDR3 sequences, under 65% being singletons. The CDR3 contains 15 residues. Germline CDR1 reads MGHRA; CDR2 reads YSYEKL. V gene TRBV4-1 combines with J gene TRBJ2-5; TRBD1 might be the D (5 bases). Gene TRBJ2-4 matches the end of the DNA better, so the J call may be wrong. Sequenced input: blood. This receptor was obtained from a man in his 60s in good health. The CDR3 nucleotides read TGCGCCAGCAGCCAAGATGGGGCAAGGGAAGGCATTCAGTACTTC. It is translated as CASSQDGAREGIQYF.